These T cell receptor beta chains were read from a single sample in a study of immune heterogeneity within non-small cell lung tumors. TCRdb re-called the multiplex PCR reads with MiXCR, one entry per CDR3 protein. The table has around 29,000 distinct CDR3 sequences, around 28% seen once; the top ten hold around 4.1%. Sequencing was done on a sample of lung tumor tissue. The receptors were gathered from a man aged 35 to 55 with non-small cell lung cancer. Each CDR3 is given with its conserved first and last residue. Each record gives: J gene, clone size, D gene, V gene, CDR3 DNA, CDR3 protein. A D gene is named only where the DNA matches it firmly. Rows may omit the clone size; those that give it use once, few, many or a size class.

J gene: TRBJ2-1; clone size: large; D gene: -; V gene: TRBV5-8; CDR3 DNA: TGTGCCAGCAGCTTGGGTGTGGGAGACGGCTACAATGAGCAGTTCTTC; CDR3 protein: CASSLGVGDGYNEQFF
J gene: TRBJ2-4; clone size: many; D gene: -; V gene: TRBV12-3/TRBV12-4; CDR3 DNA: TGTGCCAGCAGTTTTCAGTCAGGGCCCCGAAACATTCAGTACTTC; CDR3 protein: CASSFQSGPRNIQYF
J gene: TRBJ1-5; clone size: -; D gene: -; V gene: TRBV4-1; CDR3 DNA: TGCGCCAGCAGCCAAGATCGGGTACAGGGCGGCAATCAGCCCCAGCATTTT; CDR3 protein: CASSQDRVQGGNQPQHF
J gene: TRBJ2-3; clone size: -; D gene: TRBD2; V gene: TRBV20-1; CDR3 DNA: TGCAGTATAGCGGGGGCAGATACGCAGTATTTT; CDR3 protein: CSIAGADTQYF
J gene: TRBJ2-5; clone size: few; D gene: TRBD2; V gene: TRBV20-1; CDR3 DNA: TGCAGTGCAATCCTAGCGGGAGGCCAAGAGACCCAGTACTTC; CDR3 protein: CSAILAGGQETQYF
J gene: TRBJ2-3; clone size: few; D gene: TRBD2; V gene: TRBV3-1; CDR3 DNA: TGTGCCAGCAGCCCAGCGACTAGCGGGATAAGAGATACGCAGTATTTT; CDR3 protein: CASSPATSGIRDTQYF
J gene: TRBJ2-7; clone size: many; D gene: TRBD2; V gene: TRBV30; CDR3 DNA: TGTGCCTGGAGTGTAACCAGAGCGGGATCCTTCTACGAGCAGTACTTC; CDR3 protein: CAWSVTRAGSFYEQYF
J gene: TRBJ2-1; clone size: many; D gene: -; V gene: TRBV5-1; CDR3 DNA: TGCGCCAGCAGCCGCCGGGCTAGCGAGGACAATGAGCAGTTCTTC; CDR3 protein: CASSRRASEDNEQFF
J gene: TRBJ2-3; clone size: -; D gene: -; V gene: TRBV20-1; CDR3 DNA: TGCAGTGCCCCAGGTGGGGGTAATTCAGATACGCAGTATTTT; CDR3 protein: CSAPGGGNSDTQYF
J gene: TRBJ2-7; clone size: many; D gene: TRBD1; V gene: TRBV20-1; CDR3 DNA: TGCAGTGCTAGAGACAGGGGGTCCCACTACGAGCAGTACTTC; CDR3 protein: CSARDRGSHYEQYF
J gene: TRBJ1-6; clone size: -; D gene: -; V gene: TRBV30; CDR3 DNA: TGTGCCTGGACCGCGTACGGAAATTCACCCCTCCACTTT; CDR3 protein: CAWTAYGNSPLHF
J gene: TRBJ2-7; clone size: many; D gene: -; V gene: TRBV24-1; CDR3 DNA: TGTGCCACCAGTGATTTCAGGGGCCTGGTTTATGACGAGCAGTACTTC; CDR3 protein: CATSDFRGLVYDEQYF
J gene: TRBJ1-1; clone size: few; D gene: TRBD1; V gene: TRBV24-1; CDR3 DNA: TGTGCCACCAGTGAGGCACCGGGACAGGGGAATACTGAAGCTTTCTTT; CDR3 protein: CATSEAPGQGNTEAFF
J gene: TRBJ2-1; clone size: -; D gene: TRBD2; V gene: TRBV9; CDR3 DNA: TGTGCCAGCAGCGACCGGACAGACCGACTAGCGGGCTCGGTGGATGAGCAGTTCTTC; CDR3 protein: CASSDRTDRLAGSVDEQFF
J gene: TRBJ2-5; clone size: -; D gene: -; V gene: TRBV4-1; CDR3 DNA: TGCGCCAGCAGCCTCCGGCGAAAAGAGACCCAGTACTTC; CDR3 protein: CASSLRRKETQYF
J gene: TRBJ1-2; clone size: -; D gene: -; V gene: TRBV18; CDR3 DNA: TGTGCCAGCTCACCACCTTACGGCTATGGCTACACCTTC; CDR3 protein: CASSPPYGYGYTF
J gene: TRBJ1-1; clone size: -; D gene: TRBD1; V gene: TRBV19; CDR3 DNA: TGTGCCAGTAGTACGACAGGGGCGGGTACTGAAGCTTTCTTT; CDR3 protein: CASSTTGAGTEAFF
J gene: TRBJ1-2; clone size: -; D gene: TRBD1; V gene: TRBV14; CDR3 DNA: TGTTCCAGCAGCCCGGGGGACAGGGCTTCTGGCTACACCTTC; CDR3 protein: CSSSPGDRASGYTF
J gene: TRBJ2-2; clone size: -; D gene: -; V gene: TRBV12-3/TRBV12-4; CDR3 DNA: TGTGCCAGCAGTTTAACGGAGGCGGGGCCGGAGCTGTTTTTT; CDR3 protein: CASSLTEAGPELFF
J gene: TRBJ2-7; clone size: -; D gene: -; V gene: TRBV6-5; CDR3 DNA: TGTGCCAGCAGTTACTGGGCAGGGAGTCCCTACGAGCAGTACTTC; CDR3 protein: CASSYWAGSPYEQYF
J gene: TRBJ2-3; clone size: -; D gene: TRBD2; V gene: TRBV5-1; CDR3 DNA: TGCGCCAGCAGCTTGACTAGCGGGATAACAGATACGCAGTATTTT; CDR3 protein: CASSLTSGITDTQYF
J gene: TRBJ2-3; clone size: few; D gene: TRBD2; V gene: TRBV20-1; CDR3 DNA: TGCAGTGCTCTCCTAGCGGGAGCTCAGGGGATGGCTCGAACAGATACGCAGTATTTT; CDR3 protein: CSALLAGAQGMARTDTQYF
J gene: TRBJ2-7; clone size: -; D gene: TRBD2; V gene: TRBV25-1; CDR3 DNA: TGTGCCAGCAGACGAAGCGGGGGGGGGCAGTACTTC; CDR3 protein: CASRRSGGGQYF
J gene: TRBJ1-4; clone size: few; D gene: TRBD1; V gene: TRBV28; CDR3 DNA: TGTGCCAGCAGTTTATGGGGTGGGACAGGGAATGAAAAACTGTTTTTT; CDR3 protein: CASSLWGGTGNEKLFF